These 10 T cell receptor beta chains originate from one sample sequenced in a study of T cells after yellow fever vaccination. One entry per CDR3 protein results from TCRdb running MiXCR on the 5' RACE reads. The repertoire holds 25,000 to 30,000 distinct CDR3 sequences, less than 5.5% seen once, with about 40% in the top ten. Sequenced material: CD8+ T cells sorted from PBMCs, taken 10 days after the yellow fever booster vaccination. All receptors derive from a man aged 25 to 45 who received the YFV17D yellow fever vaccine.

This clonotype was seen ten or more times. The V call is TRBV12-3 or TRBV12-4, the J call TRBJ1-1, with unresolved D. The V end was cut by 1 base, the J end by 1 base, with 7 bases between. The CDR3 loop spans 14 amino acids. The CDR3 reads CASSLEGGNTEAFF. Written as DNA, the CDR3 is TGTGCCAGCAGTTTAGAGGGCGGGAACACTGAAGCTTTCTTT.

This clonotype occurred many times. This chain joins TRBV29-1 and TRBJ2-5, with 7 positions matching TRBD1. CDR1 is SQVTM, CDR2 ANQGSEA, per germline. J lost 3 bases, V lost 6 bases, and 7 bases had no gene match. The CDR3 is made up of 13 amino acids. CDR3 nucleotide sequence: TGCAGCGTACAGACAGGGTTGGAAGAGACCCAGTACTTC. Translation gives CSVQTGLEETQYF.

This clonotype was detected many times. The chain uses TRBV6-5 and TRBJ1-6; D is perhaps TRBD1 (5 bases). Looked up from germline, CDR1 is MNHEY and CDR2 is SVGAGI. The CDR3 runs to 15 residues. With 6 bases removed from V and 0 bases from J, the gap between germline ends came to 9 bases. The CDR3 coding sequence is TGTGCCAGCAGCCAGGGTTTCTCCTATAATTCACCCCTCCACTTT. This translates into CASSQGFSYNSPLHF.

This clonotype was observed at least ten times. The J gene is TRBJ2-3, the V gene TRBV29-1, with D tentatively TRBD2 (6 bases). V lost 3 bases, J lost 6 bases, and 13 bases lay in between. This CDR3 contains 13 residues. In germline, CDR1 is SQVTM, CDR2 ANQGSEA. In nucleotides, the CDR3 is TGCAGCGTTGACGCCGGGAGTGGGGATACGCAGTATTTT. Residues: CSVDAGSGDTQYF.

This clonotype has at least ten counts. The rearrangement joins TRBV7-2 to TRBJ2-7; TRBD2 aligns across 10 bases. This CDR3 has 15 amino acids. Losses at the gene ends were 6 bases for V and 2 bases for J; bases not matched to a gene: 7. Germline V gene data show CDR1 as SGHTA and CDR2 as FQGNSA. CDR3 sequence reads: CASSFSSGRAYEQYF. For the CDR3, the DNA is TGTGCCAGCAGTTTTTCTAGCGGGAGAGCCTACGAGCAGTACTTC.

Ten or more counts support this clonotype. The chain combines TRBV9 with TRBJ2-7; D is possibly TRBD1 or TRBD2 (6 bases each). CDR3 length equals 14 residues. Germline loops: CDR1 SGDLS, CDR2 YYNGEE. The V end was cut by 0 bases, the J end by 1 base, with 8 bases between. In nucleotides, the CDR3 is TGTGCCAGCAGCGTAGAGGGGGGATCCTACGAGCAGTACTTC. Its protein product is CASSVEGGSYEQYF.

In the case of this clonotype: A much larger clone differs from this one at a single base, so this may be a read error. This rearrangement joins TRBV12-3 or TRBV12-4 to TRBJ2-3; D is uncertain. Trimming pared 10 bases from V and 4 bases from J, leaving 15 bases between. CDR3 length equals 13 residues. The CDR3 DNA reads TGTGCCATCAGGCCAGGAAACCCAGATACGCAGTATTTT. Protein product: CAIRPGNPDTQYF.

In its sample, this clonotype was seen many times. This chain uses TRBV14 with TRBJ2-7; 10 nucleotides match TRBD1. V lost 4 bases to trimming and J lost 7 bases; unmatched junction nucleotides: 19. In germline, CDR1 is SGHDN, CDR2 FVKESK. CDR3 length equals 18 residues. The CDR3 region is CASSRSAHTGTGDREQYF. The CDR3 bases are TGTGCCAGCAGCCGATCCGCTCACACCGGGACAGGGGATAGAGAGCAGTACTTC.

The table lists this clonotype with many counts. V is TRBV21-1 and J is TRBJ2-7. TRBV21-1 is a listed pseudogene. The CDR3 runs to 12 residues. CDR3: CASSRPFYEQYF. The CDR3 bases are TGTGCCAGCAGCCGGCCGTTCTACGAGCAGTACTTC.

The V gene is TRBV5-8, the J gene TRBJ2-7; perhaps TRBD1 as D (5 bases). The CDR3 totals 15 residues. Trimming pared 4 bases from V and 5 bases from J, leaving 19 bases between. Germline V gene sequence: CDR1 SGHTS, CDR2 YDEGEE. The CDR3 sequence is CASSAQPSGHHEQYF. For the CDR3, the DNA is TGTGCCAGCAGCGCCCAGCCCTCAGGGCACCACGAGCAGTACTTC.